This T cell receptor (beta chain) was retrieved from a study of T-cell reconstitution after alpha-beta-depleted transplantation in children (dated by TCRdb to about 2016). Regarding the research as a whole: Using TCR repertoire profiling, the study quantitatively followed how T-cell immune reconstitution unfolded in children after TCRalphabeta/CD19-depleted allogeneic hematopoietic cell transplantation. Broader findings and caveats from the paper: About two months after transplant, the apparently early recovery of alphabetaT-cell counts reportedly depended on just several hundred clones that had expanded rapidly and came from non-depleted graft cells. Over subsequent months, a decline in hyperexpanded clone frequencies was noted, and after one year, T-cell counts and TCRbeta diversity were mostly ascribed to newly produced T cells. In some patients, the high TCRbeta diversity seen at day 60 was put down to recipient T cells and intrathymic progenitors that had survived conditioning.

Many counts were recorded for this clonotype. What this receptor recognizes is not known. Base qualities were left out, and no much larger clone turns up one base away. The CDR3, cysteine through phenylalanine, is 11 amino acids long. Of the read, only the CDR3 DNA is kept; its 33 bases are in frame from base 1. Sequences SQVTM (CDR1) and ANQGSEA (CDR2) are obtained from the germline V gene. Between the V and J ends, shortened by 4 bases and 2 bases respectively, the junction contains 6 bases. The treatment or condition tag for this specimen amounts to: allogeneic hematopoietic cell transplantation with graft depleted of TCRalphabeta T cells and CD19 B cells. The transplant recipients were children given TCRalphabeta/CD19-depleted allogeneic hematopoietic cell grafts. Receptor amplification or capture employed PCR. Sequencing took place on an Illumina HiSeq 2500. TCR library preparation used molecular barcoding, with unique molecular identifiers applied to normalize quantification of the TCRbeta repertoire. Clones were called with MiXCR by TCRdb after fastp trimmed the public reads at Q25, and only in-frame beta chains were retained. Every CDR3 protein is listed once, alongside the most common genes and DNA of its rows. This sample lists approximately 650,000 distinct CDR3 sequences; around 13% were detected once. The ten biggest clones cover about 0.79% of the sample.

The source is a girl between 2 and 10 years old with congenital amegakaryocytic thrombocytopenia, due to receive a stem cell transplant. The rearranged segments are TRBV29-1 and TRBJ2-7; no D gene is confidently identified. This specimen consisted of PBMCs, obtained before TCRalphabeta/CD19-depleted stem cell transplant. The CDR3 region has the sequence CSVVGTYEQYF. The DNA sequence reads TGCAGCGTTGTGGGTACCTACGAGCAGTACTTC.